This TCR beta chain originates from a study of blood T cell repertoires in COVID-19. Study overall: T cells, B-cell-depleted T cells, or PBMCs supplied cDNA or gDNA.

Using immunoSEQ multiplex PCR, the repertoire was profiled, and TCRdb retains in-frame clones only, with some absent. The repertoire has around 40,000 clones, approximately 90% of them found once; the top ten carry about 12%. The TCR originated in a human donor in a cohort sampled during active COVID-19. Specimen: peripheral blood.

The CDR3 is CASSASSYNEQFF. The DNA of the CDR3 is TGTGCCAGCAGCGCGAGCTCCTACAATGAGCAGTTCTTC. The V and J genes are TRBV5-4 and TRBJ2-1; no reliable D call. This CDR3 has 13 residues. V lost 4 bases and J 0 bases, leaving 5 bases between the germline ends. Germline V CDR1 and CDR2: SGHNT, YYREEE (reference sequence).